This T cell receptor beta chain came from a study of PD-L1 blockade in urothelial cancer. Study-wide context: Analyses used blood from 3 weeks (second dose) and 6 weeks after treatment start. Whole-study results and caveats: Durable benefit was linked to greater 3-week expansion of tumor-associated blood clones.

About this clone itself: Its antigen is unknown.

The CDR3 loop spans 15 amino acids. The J segment lost 5 bases and the V segment lost 3 bases, leaving 4 bases of the junction unmatched. CDR1 is KGHSH, CDR2 LQKENI, per germline. The data were produced by immunoSEQ multiplex PCR, yet TCRdb's version contains in-frame clones alone and is incomplete. The profile shows 71,000 or so clones, about 89% of them singletons. Sequences were derived from PBMCs, sampled around atezolizumab (anti-PD-L1) treatment. The chain joins TRBV18 to TRBJ2-1; 10 bases map to TRBD1. This receptor was identified in a man aged 55 to 70 with urothelial cancer. In DNA form, the CDR3 reads TGTGCCAGCTCACCGGGACAGGGGAGGGACAATGAGCAGTTCTTC. It specifies CASSPGQGRDNEQFF.